This T cell receptor (beta chain) was identified in a study of cytomegalovirus exposure and HLA in healthy donors. Study-wide points: One cluster of highly shared sequence variants probably arose as a sequencing artifact. Productive rates of about 87% or about 30% were seen for most TCR beta V segments in an earlier analysis.

Remarks on this clone: Its antigen is still unknown.

The PCR ran on 60 Vbeta and 13 Jbeta primers. Produced via immunoSEQ multiplex PCR; TCRdb's table is partial and in-frame only. The sample holds about 120,000 clones, around 70% seen once. V was clipped by 0 bases and J by 4 bases, with 11 bases between them. CDR1 is SGHNT and CDR2 is YYREEE in the germline V gene (reference sequence). There are 14 residues in the CDR3. The sequence derives from a man aged 40-49 years in good health and CMV-seropositive. The chain links TRBV5-4 to TRBJ2-7; no definite D call. Source material: PBMCs. In DNA, the CDR3 is TGTGCCAGCAGCTTGGGGGCCCTCGGTTACGAGCAGTACTTC. Translation: CASSLGALGYEQYF.